Below are 10 T cell receptor beta chains sequenced from a single sample in a study of T cell changes during pregnancy in multiple sclerosis. TCRdb's copy holds only in-frame clones and misses some; the assay was immunoSEQ multiplex PCR. The sample shows about 75,000 clones, over 85% of them seen only once. This material consisted of CD4+ T cells from peripheral blood mononuclear cells, taken after pregnancy. The receptor set was obtained from a female donor with multiple sclerosis, enrolled in a pregnancy study.

The chain links TRBV28 to TRBJ2-5; TRBD2 matches 9 bases. Unmatched junction bases numbered 4, after V lost 3 bases and J lost 5 bases. Germline V gene data show CDR1 as MDHEN and CDR2 as SYDVKM. The CDR3 loop spans 14 amino acids. Here the CDR3 reads CASSLGGRAETQYF. CDR3 nucleotides: TGTGCCAGCAGTTTGGGCGGGAGGGCCGAGACCCAGTACTTC.

This clone was observed a single time. This chain links TRBV18 with TRBJ2-3; D unclear. Germline values: CDR1 KGHSH, CDR2 LQKENI. The CDR3 extends over 16 amino acids. With 0 bases removed from V and 0 bases from J, the gap between germline ends came to 10 bases. DNA for the CDR3: TGTGCCAGCTCACCACCAAACGGTTTGAGCACAGATACGCAGTATTTT. Protein: CASSPPNGLSTDTQYF.

The chain is built from TRBV19 and TRBJ2-7; 10 bases are a match to TRBD2. Germline V lookup: CDR1 LNHDA, CDR2 SQIVND (reference sequence). After removal of 2 bases from V and 7 bases from J, the junction contained 8 bases not matched to a gene. CDR3 length: 15 amino acids. This CDR3 is CASSIQREGRQEQYF. The CDR3 DNA sequence: TGTGCCAGTAGTATACAGCGGGAGGGCCGGCAAGAGCAGTACTTC. The complete variable domain, with remaining parts taken from reference TRBV19 and TRBJ2-7, reads DGGITQSPKYLFRKEGQNVTLSCEQNLNHDAMYWYRQDPGQGLRLIYYSQIVNDFQKGDIAEGYSVSREKKESFPLTVTSAQKNPTAFYLCASSIQREGRQEQYFGPGTRLTVT.

The genes are TRBV6-6 and TRBJ1-3, with a possible D match to TRBD1 (6 bases). Trimming left V 4 bases short and J 0 bases short, with 10 bases between. The CDR3 is 15 residues long. Per the germline V gene, CDR1 is MNHNY and CDR2 is SVGAGI (reference sequence). In nucleotides, the CDR3 is TGTGCCAGCAGTTTACAGGGCCTCTCTGGAAACACCATATATTTT. It yields the protein CASSLQGLSGNTIYF.

This rearrangement joins TRBV6-5 to TRBJ1-5; 8 nucleotides align to TRBD1. The CDR3 has 14 residues. Trimming removed 2 bases from V and 7 bases from J; junction bases left unmatched: 4. The germline gives CDR1 MNHEY, CDR2 SVGAGI. The CDR3 sequence is CASSYVRGHQPQHF. The DNA of the CDR3 is TGTGCCAGCAGTTACGTCAGGGGGCACCAGCCCCAGCATTTT.

The CDR3 sequence: CASSIQGVYTEAFF. The CDR3 nucleotides read TGTGCCAGCAGCATACAGGGGGTGTACACTGAAGCTTTCTTT. This chain joins TRBV6-5 and TRBJ1-1; TRBD1 matches 8 bases. Germline trimming cut 6 bases from V and 3 bases from J; bases unmatched to any gene: 6. The CDR3 runs 14 residues. Germline V gene data show CDR1 as MNHEY and CDR2 as SVGAGI.

This clone has more than one count but fewer than ten. As DNA, the CDR3 is TGCGCCAGCAGCCTCCGCTCTGGGGCCAACGTCCTGACTTTC. Translating it yields CASSLRSGANVLTF. This chain uses TRBV5-1 with TRBJ2-6; D call uncertain. Trimming removed 4 bases from V and 0 bases from J, with 5 bases in between. The germline V gene has CDR1 SGHRS and CDR2 YFSETQ. CDR3 length: 14 residues.

The chain is built from TRBV4-3 and TRBJ2-5, with D maybe TRBD2 (5 bases). The CDR3 is 13 amino acids. Germline V gives CDR1 LGHNA, CDR2 YSLEER. V dropped 1 base and J dropped 7 bases, with 10 bases sitting between them. CDR3 region: CASSQGLEGTQYF. The CDR3 region has the DNA TGCGCCAGCAGCCAAGGGCTCGAGGGGACCCAGTACTTC.

The rearrangement links TRBV5-1 to TRBJ1-1; tentatively, D is TRBD1 (5 bases). Germline V gene lookup returns CDR1 SGHRS and CDR2 YFSETQ. V was clipped by 0 bases and J by 7 bases, with 10 bases between them. This CDR3 spans 13 amino acids. The CDR3 DNA reads TGCGCCAGCAGCTTGGGTGGGGGGATTGAAGCTTTCTTT. This translates into CASSLGGGIEAFF.

CDR3 loop: CASSEHARTSGSRETQYF. CDR3 DNA: TGTGCCAGCAGCGAACACGCCCGGACTAGCGGGAGCCGGGAGACCCAGTACTTC. V gene TRBV7-2 combines with J gene TRBJ2-5; 13 nucleotides align to TRBD2. CDR1 is SGHTA and CDR2 is FQGNSA in the germline V gene. Unmatched junction bases numbered 14, after V lost 5 bases and J lost 5 bases. The CDR3 is made up of 18 amino acids.